The 27 T cell receptor beta chains below all came from one sample that was sequenced in a study of T cell responses to AZD1222 COVID-19 vaccine. Measured with immunoSEQ multiplex PCR; TCRdb has only the in-frame clones, and not every one. Among 95,000 to 110,000 clones listed, about 89% were seen once. The sequencing used peripheral blood, collected on day 0 of AZD1222 vaccination. These TCRs come from an adult in good health.

Only one count was recorded for this clone. This chain links TRBV18 with TRBJ2-5, with TRBD1 identical over 9 bases. Unmatched junction bases numbered 3, after V lost 2 bases and J lost 2 bases. CDR3 size: 15 residues. Germline loops: CDR1 KGHSH, CDR2 LQKENI. CDR3 nucleotide sequence: TGTGCCAGCTCACCAGGGACAGGGAGGCAAGAGACCCAGTACTTC. This encodes CASSPGTGRQETQYF.

With regard to this clone: The sample has other DNA sequences that encode this CDR3 too. The chain recombines TRBV9 with TRBJ1-2; unclear D gene. Trimming removed 0 bases at V and 2 bases at J, with 5 bases between. CDR1 is SGDLS and CDR2 is YYNGEE in the germline V gene. There are 13 residues in the CDR3. The CDR3 DNA is TGTGCCAGCAGCGTAGACAGAAACTATGGCTACACCTTC. This sequence encodes CASSVDRNYGYTF.

The J gene is TRBJ2-5, the V gene TRBV5-1; 11 bases fit TRBD2. Trimming cost V 5 bases and J 2 bases; bases outside gene matches: 5. CDR3 length: 15 residues. CDR1 is SGHRS and CDR2 is YFSETQ in the germline V gene. This chain's CDR3 is CASRRLAGNQETQYF. CDR3 DNA: TGCGCCAGCAGGAGACTAGCGGGGAATCAAGAGACCCAGTACTTC.

The rearrangement uses TRBV7-9 and TRBJ1-6; D remains unclear. The V end was cut by 5 bases, the J end by 7 bases, with 12 bases between. The CDR3 runs to 14 residues. CDR1 and CDR2 from the germline V gene are SEHNR and FQNEAQ (reference sequence). The CDR3 sequence is CASSQDSQNSPLHF. Written as DNA, the CDR3 is TGTGCCAGCAGCCAGGATTCCCAGAATTCACCCCTCCACTTT.

This rearrangement joins TRBV4-3 to TRBJ1-3, with 7 bases aligning to TRBD1. The CDR3 sequence is 16 residues long. V gave up 0 bases and J gave up 3 bases; unmatched junction bases: 5. Germline V gene lookup returns CDR1 LGHNA and CDR2 YSLEER. The CDR3 is CASSQDPGTVGNTIYF. The CDR3 DNA reads TGCGCCAGCAGCCAAGACCCCGGGACAGTTGGAAACACCATATATTTT.

The chain uses TRBV5-4 and TRBJ1-3; D gene ambiguous. This CDR3 contains 16 residues. V dropped 4 bases and J dropped 0 bases, with 14 bases sitting between them. CDR1 and CDR2 from the germline V gene are SGHNT and YYREEE (reference sequence). The CDR3 region has the DNA TGTGCCAGCAGCATGCCTGGACCGAGCTCTGGAAACACCATATATTTT. Its translation is CASSMPGPSSGNTIYF.

This chain connects TRBV21-1 to TRBJ2-3. TRBV21-1 is annotated as a pseudogene. The CDR3 totals 20 residues. CDR3 sequence (DNA): TGTGCCAGCAGCAAAGAGGTCCGAGACCCACGTTGTAATAGGCCAGATACGCAGTATTTT. Its protein product is CASSKEVRDPRCNRPDTQYF.

The chain joins TRBV5-8 to TRBJ1-5; 8 positions agree with TRBD1. V lost 4 bases to trimming and J lost 3 bases; unmatched junction nucleotides: 9. Germline assignment: CDR1 SGHTS and CDR2 YDEGEE. CDR3 length: 16 residues. CDR3: CASSRRHRGANQPQHF. The CDR3 nucleotides are TGTGCCAGCAGCCGAAGACACAGGGGGGCCAATCAGCCCCAGCATTTT.

This rearrangement joins TRBV11-2 to TRBJ2-3; D is possibly TRBD2 (6 bases). V dropped 5 bases and J dropped 0 bases, with 18 bases sitting between them. This CDR3 has 17 residues. The germline V gene has CDR1 SGHAT and CDR2 FQNNGV. The CDR3 region is CASSRAGGASSTDTQYF. The CDR3 DNA is TGTGCCAGCAGCCGAGCTGGCGGGGCCTCTAGCACAGATACGCAGTATTTT.

The V call is TRBV5-5, the J call TRBJ1-1; D is undetermined. Per the germline V gene, CDR1 is SGHKS and CDR2 is YYEKEE (reference sequence). The CDR3 spans 14 residues. The V gene lost 1 base and the J gene lost 2 bases, with 9 bases spanning the gap. CDR3: CASSLSLGNTEAFF. CDR3 sequence (DNA): TGTGCCAGCAGCTTGTCCCTAGGAAACACTGAAGCTTTCTTT.

This chain links TRBV11-3 with TRBJ2-7; the D gene is possibly TRBD1 (5 bases). Germline loops: CDR1 SGHNT, CDR2 YENEEA. This CDR3 is 14 amino acids long. The V and J ends lost 1 base and 4 bases respectively, with 11 bases between them. This CDR3 reads CASSLGRKGYEQYF. As DNA, the CDR3 is TGTGCCAGCAGCTTAGGGAGAAAGGGGTACGAGCAGTACTTC.

V and J are TRBV21-1 and TRBJ1-2. TRBV21-1 is annotated as a pseudogene. The CDR3 spans 11 residues. In nucleotides, the CDR3 is TGTGCCAGCAGCAAATCGGATGGCTACACCTTC. Amino acids: CASSKSDGYTF.

The chain links TRBV5-4 to TRBJ1-1; D possibly corresponds to TRBD1 (6 bases). The length of the CDR3 is 16 residues. Germline values: CDR1 SGHNT, CDR2 YYREEE (reference sequence). The germline V and J ends were trimmed by 3 bases and 5 bases, with 20 bases remaining between them. CDR3: CASSWDTSQRVTEAFF. The DNA for the CDR3 is TGTGCCAGCAGCTGGGACACCTCCCAACGGGTGACTGAAGCTTTCTTT.

The chain couples TRBV21-1 to TRBJ1-1. TRBV21-1 is labeled a pseudogene. This CDR3 has 14 residues. The CDR3: CASSKLEDNTEAFF. The DNA for the CDR3 is TGTGCCAGCAGCAAACTTGAGGATAACACTGAAGCTTTCTTT.

This chain connects TRBV9 to TRBJ2-2, with no clear D. The CDR3 consists of 16 residues. CDR1 is SGDLS and CDR2 is YYNGEE in the germline V gene. V was cut by 0 bases and J by 6 bases, with 15 bases left in between. CDR3 in DNA: TGTGCCAGCAGCGTAGGCGATGAGTCCCAGTCCGGGGAGCTGTTTTTT. Translating it yields CASSVGDESQSGELFF. Full variable domain (missing parts from reference TRBV9 and TRBJ2-2): DSGVTQTPKHLITATGQRVTLRCSPRSGDLSVYWYQQSLDQGLQFLIQYYNGEERAKGNILERFSAQQFPDLHSELNLSSLELGDSALYFCASSVGDESQSGELFFGEGSRLTVL.

This chain connects TRBV3-1 (or the pseudogene TRBV3-2) to TRBJ1-2, with D perhaps TRBD1 (6 bases). V lost 5 bases and J 4 bases, leaving 17 bases between the germline ends. From germline, CDR1 is LGHDT and CDR2 YNNKEL (reference sequence). The CDR3 covers 15 residues. CDR3 residues: CASSDGWGQAYGYTF. In DNA, the CDR3 is TGTGCCAGCAGCGACGGGTGGGGGCAGGCCTATGGCTACACCTTC.

The chain links TRBV27 to TRBJ2-6, with TRBD1 matching over 7 bases. Per the germline V gene, CDR1 is MNHEY and CDR2 is SMNVEV (reference sequence). V shed 4 bases, J shed 0 bases, and the junction held 9 bases outside the gene matches. This CDR3 is 18 amino acids long. The CDR3 protein is CASSYHRGPTSGANVLTF. The CDR3 bases are TGTGCCAGCAGTTACCACAGGGGTCCCACCTCTGGGGCCAACGTCCTGACTTTC.

The chain recombines TRBV9 with TRBJ1-5, with no clear D. CDR3 length: 14 amino acids. V shed 2 bases and J shed 5 bases, with 11 bases lying between them. Per the germline V gene, CDR1 is SGDLS and CDR2 is YYNGEE. CDR3 DNA sequence: TGTGCCAGCAGCGTCCGTGCCGAACATCAGCCCCAGCATTTT. Protein sequence: CASSVRAEHQPQHF.

The rearrangement uses TRBV25-1 and TRBJ1-5; D remains unclear. Germline lookup yields CDR1 MGHDK and CDR2 SYGVNS. The CDR3 is 15 amino acids. V lost 1 base, J lost 5 bases, and 12 bases lay in between. In DNA, the CDR3 is TGTGCCAGCAGTGAATCCCCGAGGTTGGATCAGCCCCAGCATTTT. Amino acid sequence: CASSESPRLDQPQHF.

The gene calls are TRBV30 and TRBJ2-1; D remains ambiguous. Trimming removed 5 bases from V and 6 bases from J, with 14 bases in between. The CDR3 has 13 residues. Germline values: CDR1 GTSNPN, CDR2 SVGIG (reference sequence). Here the CDR3 reads CAWVKGNGNEQFF. The CDR3 region has the DNA TGTGCCTGGGTGAAGGGCAACGGCAATGAGCAGTTCTTC.

This chain joins TRBV20-1 and TRBJ2-1; 7 bases align to TRBD2. V shed 3 bases, J shed 5 bases, and the junction held 7 bases outside the gene matches. The CDR3 sequence is 14 residues long. The germline V gene encodes CDR1 DFQATT and CDR2 SNEGSKA (reference sequence). CDR3: CSASSGLPNNEQFF. CDR3 nucleotides: TGCAGTGCTAGTTCGGGACTACCTAACAATGAGCAGTTCTTC.

The chain joins TRBV6-5 to TRBJ2-7; 10 bases map to TRBD2. Germline-derived CDR1 and CDR2 are MNHEY and SVGAGI. The CDR3 is 14 residues long. V lost 2 bases to trimming and J lost 4 bases; unmatched junction nucleotides: 2. CDR3 DNA: TGTGCCAGCAGTTACGTAGCGGGGGGATACGAGCAGTACTTC. The encoded protein is CASSYVAGGYEQYF.

CDR3 region: CASSRLAGNTGELFF. CDR3 nucleotide sequence: TGTGCCAGCAGCAGACTAGCGGGGAACACCGGGGAGCTGTTTTTT. J is TRBJ2-2 and V is TRBV7-2, with 10 bases that match TRBD2. J was trimmed by 1 base and V by 5 bases; bases with no gene match: 1. Germline V gene data show CDR1 as SGHTA and CDR2 as FQGNSA. The CDR3 length is 15 residues. Supplemented by reference TRBV7-2 and TRBJ2-2, the full variable domain reads GAGVSQSPSNKVTEKGKDVELRCDPISGHTALYWYRQSLGQGLEFLIYFQGNSAPDKSGLPSDRFSAERTGGSVSTLTIQRTQQEDSAVYLCASSRLAGNTGELFFGEGSRLTVL.

The V call is TRBV24-1, the J call TRBJ1-5; perhaps TRBD1 as D (6 bases). This CDR3 has 15 residues. Germline V gene lookup returns CDR1 KGHDR and CDR2 SFDVKD. V lost 3 bases and J lost 3, with 11 bases in between. The CDR3 spells CATSDPGGLNQPQHF. The CDR3 DNA sequence: TGTGCCACCAGTGATCCCGGGGGGCTCAATCAGCCCCAGCATTTT.

This chain connects TRBV7-2 to TRBJ1-2; D call uncertain. V was cut by 1 base and J by 4 bases, with 13 bases left in between. This CDR3 has 15 residues. Germline-derived CDR1 and CDR2 are SGHTA and FQGNSA. The CDR3: CASSLGQAGIYGYTF. The CDR3 DNA is TGTGCCAGCAGCTTAGGTCAAGCTGGAATCTATGGCTACACCTTC. Combining the CDR3 with reference TRBV7-2 and TRBJ1-2 gives the whole variable domain GAGVSQSPSNKVTEKGKDVELRCDPISGHTALYWYRQSLGQGLEFLIYFQGNSAPDKSGLPSDRFSAERTGGSVSTLTIQRTQQEDSAVYLCASSLGQAGIYGYTFGSGTRLTVV.

V is TRBV5-1 and J is TRBJ2-1; D is perhaps TRBD2 (6 bases). Germline loops: CDR1 SGHRS, CDR2 YFSETQ. V shed 0 bases and J shed 3 bases, with 10 bases lying between them. This CDR3 spans 15 amino acids. The CDR3 coding sequence is TGCGCCAGCAGCTTGGCCGGGGACTTCTACAATGAGCAGTTCTTC. It encodes CASSLAGDFYNEQFF.

The genes are TRBV9 and TRBJ1-6, with 7 positions matching TRBD1. V was pared by 3 bases and J by 6 bases, with 6 bases of the junction left unmatched. CDR3 size: 15 residues. The V gene's germline CDR1 is SGDLS and CDR2 YYNGEE. The CDR3 reads CASSAGQEVNSPLHF. The CDR3 coding sequence is TGTGCCAGCAGCGCCGGACAGGAGGTTAATTCACCCCTCCACTTT.